Each of the 21 T cell receptor beta chains below was sequenced from the same sample in a study of CD8+CD57+ T cells in acquired aplastic anemia listed by TCRdb under 2018. The reads were generated on an Illumina HiSeq 2000. Profiling of TCR beta VDJ combinations and CDR3 sequences used genomic DNA as the template. The public reads were quality trimmed at Q25 with fastp and then assembled into clones with MiXCR by TCRdb, keeping productive beta chains. Rows matching on CDR3 protein sequence are summarized as one entry with the most common DNA and genes. In this sample the table shows roughly 130,000 distinct CDR3 sequences, around 48% of which occur a single time. The leading ten clones occupy 2.5% of the sample. Sequencing was performed on sorted CD4+, CD8+, or CD8+CD57+ T cells (not recorded which) from PBMCs. These receptor sequences come from a human donor in good health, serving as a control.

This clonotype was seen repeatedly, ten times or more. This sequence joins TRBV7-3 and TRBJ2-2; D possibly matches TRBD1 or TRBD2 (5 bases each). V gave up 5 bases and J gave up 1 base, with 14 bases separating them. Germline CDR1 and CDR2: SGHTA and FQGTGA. The CDR3 covers 16 residues. CDR3 nucleotide sequence: TGTGCCAGCAGCCCGACCGGGACGGTGAACACCGGGGAGCTGTTTTTT. It encodes CASSPTGTVNTGELFF.

This clonotype was seen repeatedly, ten times or more. The chain recombines TRBV27 with TRBJ1-6; D gene uncertain. Germline V gene data show CDR1 as MNHEY and CDR2 as SMNVEV (reference sequence). The CDR3 is made up of 13 amino acids. The V and J ends lost 5 bases and 7 bases respectively, with 9 bases between them. DNA for the CDR3: TGTGCCAGCAGTCGAGCCCCCAATTCACCCCTCCACTTT. It yields the protein CASSRAPNSPLHF.

The V gene is TRBV6-5, the J gene TRBJ1-6; 8 positions agree with TRBD1. Per germline, CDR1 MNHEY and CDR2 SVGAGI. CDR3 length equals 13 residues. Losses at the gene ends were 2 bases for V and 14 bases for J; bases not matched to a gene: 5. The CDR3 is CASSYGSGQALHF. The CDR3 DNA sequence: TGTGCCAGCAGTTACGGATCGGGACAGGCCCTCCACTTT.

This clonotype has only one observation. Because the CDR3's place on the DNA is in doubt, the DNA is left out and the CDR3 is given as listed by TCRdb. The V gene is TRBV11-2, the J gene TRBJ2-7; no DNA check was done on the table's D call, TRBD1. From its first to its last residue, the CDR3 has 19 amino acids. Germline values: CDR1 SGHAT, CDR2 FQNNGV. CDR3 region: CASSIYLCSVRQVTYEQYF.

This chain uses TRBV10-3 with TRBJ2-3, with TRBD2 matching over 11 bases. This CDR3 is built from 17 residues. Germline CDR1 is ENHRY and CDR2 is SYGVKD. Unmatched junction bases numbered 3, after V lost 0 bases and J lost 1 base. The CDR3 is CAISESRGLAGTDTQYF. The DNA for the CDR3 is TGTGCCATCAGTGAGTCTAGGGGACTAGCGGGCACAGATACGCAGTATTTT.

This clonotype was detected many times. The V call is TRBV3-1, the J call TRBJ1-2, with 8 bases that match TRBD1. CDR1 LGHDT and CDR2 YNNKEL come from the germline V gene (reference sequence). V gave up 3 bases and J gave up 7 bases; unmatched junction bases: 13. This CDR3 has 16 amino acids. Here the CDR3 DNA reads TGTGCCAGCAGCCATGGGGCAGGGGGCAAGGCTGGTGGCTACACCTTC. This codes for CASSHGAGGKAGGYTF. Full variable domain (missing parts from reference TRBV3-1 and TRBJ1-2): DTAVSQTPKYLVTQMGNDKSIKCEQNLGHDTMYWYKQDSKKFLKIMFSYNNKELIINETVPNRFSPKSPDKAHLNLHINSLELGDSAVYFCASSHGAGGKAGGYTFGSGTRLTVV.

In its sample, this clonotype was seen many times. V gene TRBV6-1 combines with J gene TRBJ1-2; D remains ambiguous. Germline CDR1 is MNHNS and CDR2 is SASEGT. V lost 2 bases, J lost 5 bases, and 0 bases lay in between. The CDR3 sequence is 10 residues long. The CDR3 nucleotides read TGTGCCAGCAGTGAATATGGCTACACCTTC. Encoded protein: CASSEYGYTF.

The chain employs TRBV12-3 or TRBV12-4 and TRBJ1-2, with 9 nucleotides matching TRBD1. The junction had 2 bases not matched to a gene; V was cut back by 3 bases and J by 3 bases. The CDR3 contains 14 residues. The CDR3 DNA reads TGTGCCAGCAGTTTCGGACAGGGGCACTATGGCTACACCTTC. Protein sequence: CASSFGQGHYGYTF.

This clonotype was found many times. The CDR3 spells CASSLDLDTIYF. The CDR3 DNA reads as TGTGCCAGCAGCTTAGATCTAGACACCATATATTTT. The chain combines TRBV7-8 with TRBJ1-3; D gene uncertain. Trimming removed 1 base from V and 8 bases from J, with 6 bases in between. Germline V CDR1 and CDR2: SGHVS, FQNEAQ. This CDR3 contains 12 residues.

The chain employs TRBV24-1 and TRBJ1-2, with TRBD1 identical over 8 bases. Germline loops: CDR1 KGHDR, CDR2 SFDVKD. Trimming at V came to 4 bases and at J to 3 bases, leaving 12 bases not matched to a gene. This CDR3 is 17 amino acids long. The DNA for the CDR3 is TGTGCCACCAGTGACAATCAAAACCGGGACAGGCACTATGGCTACACCTTC. Its translation is CATSDNQNRDRHYGYTF.

This clonotype was recorded a few times. V gene TRBV2 combines with J gene TRBJ2-5, with D possibly being TRBD1 (6 bases). Germline CDR1 is SNHLY and CDR2 is FYNNEI. Trimming took 4 bases from V and 0 from J, leaving 9 bases between them. The length of the CDR3 is 14 residues. The CDR3 DNA is TGTGCCAGCAGTGGGACAGAATACCAAGAGACCCAGTACTTC. Translated: CASSGTEYQETQYF.

In this sample, this clonotype turned up many times. The chain carries TRBV6-5 and TRBJ1-1; D is unclear. Germline CDR1 MNHEY, CDR2 SVGAGI. Trimming stripped 6 bases from V and 1 base from J, with 12 bases between. The CDR3 runs 14 residues. The chain's CDR3 is CASSPRSWNTEAFF. The CDR3 bases are TGTGCCAGCAGCCCCCGTTCCTGGAACACTGAAGCTTTCTTT.

J is TRBJ1-3 and V is TRBV9, with D possibly matching TRBD1 (6 bases). The CDR3 spans 15 residues. Germline V gives CDR1 SGDLS, CDR2 YYNGEE. Trimming cost V 3 bases and J 0 bases, with 10 bases left between them. This CDR3 is CASSDDRSSGNTIYF. CDR3 nucleotides: TGTGCCAGCAGCGACGACAGGTCCTCTGGAAACACCATATATTTT. The entire variable domain, with the rest obtained from reference TRBV9 and TRBJ1-3, is as follows: DSGVTQTPKHLITATGQRVTLRCSPRSGDLSVYWYQQSLDQGLQFLIQYYNGEERAKGNILERFSAQQFPDLHSELNLSSLELGDSALYFCASSDDRSSGNTIYFGEGSWLTVV.

In regard to this clonotype: Relative to the germline gene, one junction end is altered; a read error may explain this. The chain links TRBV15 to TRBJ1-5; D is unresolved. Germline assignment: CDR1 LNHNV and CDR2 YYDKDF (reference sequence). The CDR3 consists of 15 residues. The CDR3 reads CATSRDSRANQLQHF. CDR3 DNA sequence: TGTGCCACCAGCAGGGATTCGAGGGCTAATCAGCTCCAGCATTTT.

This clonotype was recorded at least ten times. This chain joins TRBV7-2 and TRBJ1-4; no firm D call. Germline-derived CDR1 and CDR2 are SGHTA and FQGNSA. The CDR3 has 14 residues. The V and J ends lost 7 bases and 5 bases respectively, with 14 bases between them. Written as DNA, the CDR3 is TGTGCCAGCAAATCCGGGGTAGGAAATGAAAAACTGTTTTTT. Amino acid sequence: CASKSGVGNEKLFF.

In the case of this clonotype: This may arise from a read error, as a much more abundant clone is one base away. Without the conserved terminal phenylalanine or tryptophan, this CDR3 likely stems from a read error. This chain connects TRBV6-2 or TRBV6-3 to TRBJ2-3; D uncertain. The CDR3 runs 13 residues. Germline assignment: CDR1 MNHEY and CDR2 SVGEGT. V was clipped by 4 bases and J by 4 bases, with 9 bases between them. The CDR3 DNA follows: TGTGCCAGCAGTTGGAATTTGGCAGATACGCAGTATTCT. Its translation: CASSWNLADTQYS.

The J gene is TRBJ1-6, the V gene TRBV2; D is perhaps TRBD1 (6 bases). The CDR3 consists of 14 residues. Trimming left V 4 bases short and J 8 bases short, with 12 bases between. The V gene's germline CDR1 is SNHLY and CDR2 FYNNEI. The CDR3 loop is CASSVQGSDSPLHF. The DNA for the CDR3 is TGTGCCAGCAGTGTTCAGGGGTCGGATTCACCCCTCCACTTT.

This clonotype was seen repeatedly, ten times or more. This chain joins TRBV10-3 and TRBJ1-2; 9 nucleotides line up with TRBD1. Germline V lookup: CDR1 ENHRY, CDR2 SYGVKD. This CDR3 contains 15 residues. The V segment lost 6 bases and the J segment 9 bases; nucleotides outside the gene matches: 14. The CDR3 spells CAIRIPTGGKTSYTF. CDR3 bases: TGTGCCATCAGGATTCCGACAGGGGGTAAGACGAGCTACACCTTC.

In DNA, the CDR3 is TGTGCCAGCAGCCAAGATAGGCGAGCCCTCTATGGCTACACCTTC. The encoded protein is CASSQDRRALYGYTF. V gene TRBV11-3 combines with J gene TRBJ1-2; D unresolved. This CDR3 is built from 15 residues. Trimming shortened V by 5 bases and J by 4 bases, and 17 bases separated the two germline ends. CDR1 SGHNT and CDR2 YENEEA come from the germline V gene.

The CDR3 sequence is CATSRSRGFSYEQYF. The CDR3, as DNA: TGTGCCACCAGCAGATCCAGGGGCTTCTCCTACGAGCAGTACTTC. The chain joins TRBV15 to TRBJ2-7; the D gene is possibly TRBD1 (6 bases). The germline V gene encodes CDR1 LNHNV and CDR2 YYDKDF (reference sequence). Trimming cost V 2 bases and J 0 bases, with 11 bases left between them. This CDR3 has 15 residues. The full variable domain, in which reference TRBV15 and TRBJ2-7 provide the parts outside the CDR3, is DAMVIQNPRYQVTQFGKPVTLSCSQTLNHNVMYWYQQKSSQAPKLLFHYYDKDFNNEADTPDNFQSRRPNTSFCFLDIRSPGLGDTAMYLCATSRSRGFSYEQYFGPGTRLTVT.

This clonotype was seen at least ten times. V and J are TRBV18 and TRBJ2-7; D is possibly TRBD1 or TRBD2 (6 bases each). V dropped 3 bases and J dropped 7 bases, with 22 bases sitting between them. The CDR3 totals 16 residues. CDR1 is KGHSH, CDR2 LQKENI, per germline. DNA of the CDR3: TGTGCCAGCTCACCTTTCTCGGGGGCGGCTCTCCTGGAGCAGTACTTC. This gives the protein CASSPFSGAALLEQYF.